The 22 T cell receptor beta chains listed next were all sequenced from one sample in a study of blood T cell repertoires in COVID-19. TCRdb's copy holds only in-frame clones and misses some; the assay was immunoSEQ multiplex PCR. The sample consists of over 75,000 clones, over 60% of them appearing once. Sequenced material: peripheral blood. The receptors were gathered from a man aged 45 to 65 who had recovered from COVID-19.

The chain combines TRBV6-6 with TRBJ1-5, with 7 positions matching TRBD1. Trimming removed 5 bases from V and 0 bases from J; junction bases left unmatched: 7. Germline V CDR1 and CDR2: MNHNY, SVGAGI (reference sequence). The CDR3 has 16 residues. CDR3 sequence: CASSTQGQISNQPQHF. The CDR3 DNA is TGTGCCAGCAGTACCCAGGGACAGATTAGCAATCAGCCCCAGCATTTT.

This clone was picked up one time. This chain connects TRBV2 to TRBJ1-5, with unresolved D. Germline V gene data show CDR1 as SNHLY and CDR2 as FYNNEI. This CDR3 is 15 amino acids long. Trimming stripped 4 bases from V and 0 bases from J, with 10 bases between. The CDR3 DNA reads TGTGCCAGCAGTGGAGTCGGGGATAGCAATCAGCCCCAGCATTTT. Translated, it gives CASSGVGDSNQPQHF.

The chain joins TRBV5-4 to TRBJ2-2; 7 nucleotides align to TRBD1. Germline-derived CDR1 and CDR2 are SGHNT and YYREEE (reference sequence). The CDR3 is made up of 15 amino acids. V trimming: 2 bases; J trimming: 4 bases; junction bases outside the gene matches: 5. The chain's CDR3 is CASSFRDRGTGELFF. In DNA form, the CDR3 reads TGTGCCAGCAGCTTCCGGGACAGAGGCACCGGGGAGCTGTTTTTT.

V gene TRBV29-1 combines with J gene TRBJ2-1; possibly TRBD2 for D (6 bases). The germline V gene has CDR1 SQVTM and CDR2 ANQGSEA. V lost 6 bases and J lost 3, with 12 bases in between. The CDR3 sequence is 13 residues long. CDR3 residues: CSVAGGIYNEQFF. The CDR3 DNA reads as TGCAGCGTGGCAGGAGGGATCTACAATGAGCAGTTCTTC.

The gene calls are TRBV19 and TRBJ2-1, with 11 bases identical to TRBD2. The CDR3 length is 16 residues. The germline V gene encodes CDR1 LNHDA and CDR2 SQIVND (reference sequence). V lost 2 bases, J lost 9 bases, and 9 bases stayed unmatched. The CDR3 bases are TGTGCCAGTAGTATATTGGCTAGCGGGAGGTCCGCTGAGCAGTTCTTC. Translated: CASSILASGRSAEQFF. Full variable domain (missing parts from reference TRBV19 and TRBJ2-1): DGGITQSPKYLFRKEGQNVTLSCEQNLNHDAMYWYRQDPGQGLRLIYYSQIVNDFQKGDIAEGYSVSREKKESFPLTVTSAQKNPTAFYLCASSILASGRSAEQFFGPGTRLTVL.

CDR3 in DNA: TGTGCCAGCAGCGCCAGACAGGGATCAACTAATGAAAAACTGTTTTTT. Encoded protein: CASSARQGSTNEKLFF. The rearrangement links TRBV9 to TRBJ1-4; 7 nucleotides match TRBD1. The V and J ends lost 3 bases and 0 bases, in that order; junction bases with no gene match: 5. The CDR3 contains 16 residues. CDR1 is SGDLS and CDR2 is YYNGEE in the germline V gene.

The rearrangement joins TRBV18 to TRBJ2-7, with 8 bases fitting TRBD2. The germline gives CDR1 KGHSH, CDR2 LQKENI. V was clipped by 6 bases and J by 6 bases; unmatched bases: 7. The CDR3 totals 13 residues. CDR3 residues: CASSPGLAGEQYF. The CDR3 DNA is TGTGCCAGCTCCCCCGGACTAGCAGGCGAGCAGTACTTC.

The genes are TRBV11-2 and TRBJ2-2, with D possibly being TRBD1 (6 bases). The germline CDR1 and CDR2 sequences are SGHAT and FQNNGV. V dropped 6 bases and J dropped 0 bases, with 17 bases sitting between them. The CDR3 contains 17 residues. CDR3 nucleotides: TGTGCCAGCAGGCGTGTTGGGGGCCCCACGAACACCGGGGAGCTGTTTTTT. Translation gives CASRRVGGPTNTGELFF.

This CDR3 reads CASRLSRGSPLHF. DNA for the CDR3: TGTGCCAGTAGGTTGAGCAGGGGCTCACCCCTCCACTTT. This rearrangement joins TRBV19 to TRBJ1-6; the D gene is possibly TRBD1 (6 bases). From germline, CDR1 is LNHDA and CDR2 SQIVND (reference sequence). Trimming pared 6 bases from V and 10 bases from J, leaving 13 bases between. The CDR3 has 13 amino acids.

This clone was detected only once. The chain carries TRBV19 and TRBJ2-7, with D possibly TRBD1 on 6 matching bases. This CDR3 spans 13 amino acids. Germline CDR1 is LNHDA and CDR2 is SQIVND (reference sequence). Between the trimmed V and J ends, which lost 3 bases and 6 bases, there was a span of 12 bases. CDR3 loop: CASSIQGSGEQYF. CDR3 bases: TGTGCCAGTAGTATCCAGGGGTCAGGCGAGCAGTACTTC.

The V call is TRBV6-5, the J call TRBJ2-4; no firm D call. Between the trimmed V and J ends, which lost 6 bases and 7 bases, there was a span of 13 bases. The CDR3 extends over 13 amino acids. Germline lookup yields CDR1 MNHEY and CDR2 SVGAGI. The CDR3 DNA sequence: TGTGCCAGCAGCGAGAGAGGTCTGAACATTCAGTACTTC. Encoded protein: CASSERGLNIQYF.

This clone was seen only a few times. The gene calls are TRBV7-6 and TRBJ2-2; D unresolved. V shed 1 base and J shed 4 bases, with 16 bases lying between them. CDR1 and CDR2 from the germline V gene are SGHVS and FNYEAQ. The CDR3 consists of 17 residues. CDR3 sequence reads: CASSLEVPRMVTGELFF. CDR3 nucleotide sequence: TGTGCCAGCAGCTTAGAGGTCCCGAGGATGGTCACCGGGGAGCTGTTTTTT.

This CDR3 reads CATSAGTNTGELFF. The CDR3 bases are TGTGCCACCAGTGCGGGTACGAACACCGGGGAGCTGTTTTTT. The chain couples TRBV24-1 to TRBJ2-2; no clear D gene. Germline loops: CDR1 KGHDR, CDR2 SFDVKD. CDR3 length equals 14 residues. Trimming shortened V by 5 bases and J by 0 bases, and 6 bases separated the two germline ends.

This clone was seen many times. The genes are TRBV5-8 and TRBJ1-6; D may be TRBD1 (6 bases). Trimming cost V 4 bases and J 9 bases, with 17 bases left between them. The CDR3 covers 15 residues. The V gene's germline CDR1 is SGHTS and CDR2 YDEGEE. Here the CDR3 reads CASSDPQGLVSPLHF. In DNA form, the CDR3 reads TGTGCCAGCAGCGACCCTCAGGGGTTGGTTTCACCCCTCCACTTT.

The gene calls are TRBV5-4 and TRBJ2-6, with D maybe TRBD1 (6 bases). Germline V gene data show CDR1 as SGHNT and CDR2 as YYREEE (reference sequence). CDR3 size: 15 residues. V was pared by 7 bases and J by 0 bases, with 11 bases between. The CDR3 loop reads CASGTGHSGANVLTF. CDR3 bases: TGTGCCAGCGGTACAGGGCACTCTGGGGCCAACGTCCTGACTTTC.

This clone was found a few times. The J gene is TRBJ1-2, the V gene TRBV9; D remains unclear. Germline-derived CDR1 and CDR2 are SGDLS and YYNGEE. V gave up 6 bases and J gave up 1 base, with 13 bases separating them. The CDR3 loop spans 14 amino acids. The CDR3 protein is CASNRGYSNYGYTF. DNA for the CDR3: TGTGCCAGCAACCGAGGTTATAGTAACTATGGCTACACCTTC.

This chain connects TRBV19 to TRBJ1-1; D is undetermined. V was pared by 7 bases and J by 4 bases, with 7 bases between. This CDR3 has 11 residues. Looked up from germline, CDR1 is LNHDA and CDR2 is SQIVND (reference sequence). CDR3 coding DNA: TGTGCCAGTACAGGCCGCACTGAAGCTTTCTTT. Translation: CASTGRTEAFF.

The V call is TRBV18, the J call TRBJ2-1, with D possibly matching TRBD2 (5 bases). The CDR3 spans 14 residues. Germline V lookup: CDR1 KGHSH, CDR2 LQKENI. V lost 0 bases to trimming and J lost 8 bases, with 11 bases between them. CDR3 nucleotides: TGTGCCAGCTCACCACCGACGGGATCGGATGAGCAGTTCTTC. As protein: CASSPPTGSDEQFF.

The chain links TRBV28 to TRBJ1-5; a possible D gene is TRBD1 (5 bases). The CDR3 extends over 15 amino acids. V lost 7 bases and J lost 6, with 19 bases in between. Germline V gives CDR1 MDHEN, CDR2 SYDVKM. The CDR3: CASTSRDSQRQPQHF. DNA of the CDR3: TGTGCCAGCACCAGCCGGGACTCACAACGTCAGCCCCAGCATTTT.

This chain links TRBV7-2 with TRBJ2-3; 14 bases map to TRBD2. Trimming removed 5 bases from V and 7 bases from J; junction bases left unmatched: 5. The CDR3 has 15 residues. Germline-derived CDR1 and CDR2 are SGHTA and FQGNSA. CDR3 bases: TGTGCCAGCAGCCCCGGGACTAGCGGGAGTCATACGCAGTATTTT. The encoded protein is CASSPGTSGSHTQYF.

The V gene is TRBV15, the J gene TRBJ1-1; possible D gene TRBD1, 6 bases. Trimming removed 0 bases from V and 2 bases from J, with 16 bases in between. From germline, CDR1 is LNHNV and CDR2 YYDKDF (reference sequence). This CDR3 comprises 17 residues. This chain's CDR3 is CATSREPAGGANTEAFF. In nucleotides, the CDR3 is TGTGCCACCAGCAGAGAGCCGGCGGGGGGGGCAAACACTGAAGCTTTCTTT.

The chain is built from TRBV10-3 and TRBJ2-2; 9 bases are shared with TRBD1. This CDR3 has 15 amino acids. The V gene's germline CDR1 is ENHRY and CDR2 SYGVKD. Trimming took 6 bases from V and 1 from J; bases not matched to a gene: 3. Written as DNA, the CDR3 is TGTGCCATCAGACCGGACAGGGGGAACACCGGGGAGCTGTTTTTT. Amino acids: CAIRPDRGNTGELFF.